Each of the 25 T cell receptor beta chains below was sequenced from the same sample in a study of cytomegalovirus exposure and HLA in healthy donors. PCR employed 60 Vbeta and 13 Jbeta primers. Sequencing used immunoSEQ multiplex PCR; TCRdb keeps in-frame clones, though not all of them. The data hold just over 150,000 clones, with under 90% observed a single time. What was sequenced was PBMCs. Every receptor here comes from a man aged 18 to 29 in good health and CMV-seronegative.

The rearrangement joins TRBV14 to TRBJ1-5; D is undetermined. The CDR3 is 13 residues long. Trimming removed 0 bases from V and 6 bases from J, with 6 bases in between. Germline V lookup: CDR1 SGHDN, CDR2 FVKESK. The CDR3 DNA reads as TGTGCCAGCAGCCAAGATTCCCTTCAGCCCCAGCATTTT. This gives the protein CASSQDSLQPQHF.

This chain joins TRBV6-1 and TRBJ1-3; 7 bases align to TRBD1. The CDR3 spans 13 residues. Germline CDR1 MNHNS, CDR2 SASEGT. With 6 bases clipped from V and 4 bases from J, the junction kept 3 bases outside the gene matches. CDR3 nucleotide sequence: TGTGCCAGCAGCTGGGGACAGGGAAACACCATATATTTT. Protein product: CASSWGQGNTIYF.

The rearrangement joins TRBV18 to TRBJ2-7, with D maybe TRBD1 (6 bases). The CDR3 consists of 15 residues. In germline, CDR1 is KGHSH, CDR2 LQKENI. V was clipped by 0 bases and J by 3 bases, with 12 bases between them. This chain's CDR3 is CASSPPGGALYEQYF. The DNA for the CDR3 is TGTGCCAGCTCACCACCAGGGGGTGCCCTCTACGAGCAGTACTTC.

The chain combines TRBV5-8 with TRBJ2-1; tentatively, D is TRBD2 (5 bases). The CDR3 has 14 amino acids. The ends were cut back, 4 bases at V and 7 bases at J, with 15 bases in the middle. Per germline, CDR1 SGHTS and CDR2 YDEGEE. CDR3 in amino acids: CASSMDSTGNEQFF. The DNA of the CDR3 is TGTGCCAGCAGCATGGACTCCACCGGGAATGAGCAGTTCTTC.

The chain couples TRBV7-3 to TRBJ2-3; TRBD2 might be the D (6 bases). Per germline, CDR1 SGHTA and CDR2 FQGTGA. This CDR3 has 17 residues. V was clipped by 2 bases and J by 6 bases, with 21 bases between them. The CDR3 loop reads CASSLDHVTEGADTQYF. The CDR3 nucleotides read TGTGCCAGCAGCTTAGATCACGTGACGGAGGGTGCGGATACGCAGTATTTT.

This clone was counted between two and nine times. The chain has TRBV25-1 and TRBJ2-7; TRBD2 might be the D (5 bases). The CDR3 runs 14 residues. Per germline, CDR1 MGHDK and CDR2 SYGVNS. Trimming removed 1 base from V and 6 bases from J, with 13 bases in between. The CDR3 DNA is TGTGCCAGCAGTGAATCTCCGGGGTACGGCGAGCAGTACTTC. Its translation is CASSESPGYGEQYF.

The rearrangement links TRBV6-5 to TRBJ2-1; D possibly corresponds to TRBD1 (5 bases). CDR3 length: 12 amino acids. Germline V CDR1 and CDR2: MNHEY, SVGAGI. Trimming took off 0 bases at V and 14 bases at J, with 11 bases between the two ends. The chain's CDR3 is CASSYSQGLEFF. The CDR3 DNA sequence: TGTGCCAGCAGTTACTCTCAGGGTTTGGAGTTCTTC.

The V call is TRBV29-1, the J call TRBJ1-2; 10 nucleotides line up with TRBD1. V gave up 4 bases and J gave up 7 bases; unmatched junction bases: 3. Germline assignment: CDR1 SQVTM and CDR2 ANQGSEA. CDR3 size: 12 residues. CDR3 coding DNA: TGCAGCGTTGGGGACAGGGGTCGTGGCTACACCTTC. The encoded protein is CSVGDRGRGYTF.

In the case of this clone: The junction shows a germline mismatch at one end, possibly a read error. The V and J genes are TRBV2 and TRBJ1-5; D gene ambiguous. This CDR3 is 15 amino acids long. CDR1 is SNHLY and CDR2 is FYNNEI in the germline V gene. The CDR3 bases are TGTGCCAGCAGTGAACCGAGGGTTGGCAATCAGCCCCGGCATTTT. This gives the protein CASSEPRVGNQPRHF.

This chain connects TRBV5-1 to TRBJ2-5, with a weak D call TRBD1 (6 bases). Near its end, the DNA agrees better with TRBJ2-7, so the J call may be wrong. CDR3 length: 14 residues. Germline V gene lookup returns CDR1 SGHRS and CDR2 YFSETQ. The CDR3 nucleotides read TGCGCCAGCAGCTTGGGGGGGCTGACCTACGAGCAGTACTTC. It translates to CASSLGGLTYEQYF.

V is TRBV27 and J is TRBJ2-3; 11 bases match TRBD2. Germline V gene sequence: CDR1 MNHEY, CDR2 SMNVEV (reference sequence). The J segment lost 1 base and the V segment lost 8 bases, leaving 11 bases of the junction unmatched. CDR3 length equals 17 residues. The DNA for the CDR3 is TGTGCCAGCGGGCTAGCGGGAGGCCCCCCTGGCACAGATACGCAGTATTTT. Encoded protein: CASGLAGGPPGTDTQYF.

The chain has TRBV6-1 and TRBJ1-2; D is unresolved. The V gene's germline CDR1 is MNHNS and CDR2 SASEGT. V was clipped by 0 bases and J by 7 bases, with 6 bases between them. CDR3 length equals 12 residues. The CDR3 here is CASSEARVGYTF. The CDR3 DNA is TGTGCCAGCAGTGAAGCTCGGGTTGGCTACACCTTC.

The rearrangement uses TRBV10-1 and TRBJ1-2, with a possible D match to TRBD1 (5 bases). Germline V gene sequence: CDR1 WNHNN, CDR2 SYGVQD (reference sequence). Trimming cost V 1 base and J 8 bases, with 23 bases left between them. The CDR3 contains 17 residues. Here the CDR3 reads CASSECPGDPAWGGYTF. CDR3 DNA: TGCGCCAGCAGTGAGTGCCCCGGAGACCCGGCGTGGGGCGGCTACACCTTC.

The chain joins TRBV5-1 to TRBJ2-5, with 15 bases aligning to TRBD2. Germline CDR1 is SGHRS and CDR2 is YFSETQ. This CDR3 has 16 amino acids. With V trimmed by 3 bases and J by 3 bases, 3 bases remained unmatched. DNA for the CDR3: TGCGCCAGCAGCTCTCGGACTAGCGGGGGGGAAGAGACCCAGTACTTC. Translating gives CASSSRTSGGEETQYF.

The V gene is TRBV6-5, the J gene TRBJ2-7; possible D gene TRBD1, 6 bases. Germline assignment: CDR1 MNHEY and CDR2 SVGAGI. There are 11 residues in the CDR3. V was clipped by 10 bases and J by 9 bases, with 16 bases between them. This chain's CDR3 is CATLWGHGQYF. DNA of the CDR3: TGTGCCACCCTGTGGGGGCACGGGCAGTACTTC.

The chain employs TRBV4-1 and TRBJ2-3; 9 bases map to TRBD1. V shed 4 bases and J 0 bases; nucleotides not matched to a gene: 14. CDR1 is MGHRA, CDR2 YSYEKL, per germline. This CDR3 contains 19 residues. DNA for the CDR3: TGCGCCAGCAGCCTTGGGACAGGGAGGGCTAGCGGAAGCACAGATACGCAGTATTTT. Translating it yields CASSLGTGRASGSTDTQYF.

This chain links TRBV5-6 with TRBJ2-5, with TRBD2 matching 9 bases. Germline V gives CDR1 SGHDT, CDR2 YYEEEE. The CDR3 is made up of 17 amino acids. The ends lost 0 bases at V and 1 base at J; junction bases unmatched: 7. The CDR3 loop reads CASSLAGSGRFQETQYF. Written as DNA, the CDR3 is TGTGCCAGCAGCTTGGCCGGAAGCGGGAGGTTCCAAGAGACCCAGTACTTC.

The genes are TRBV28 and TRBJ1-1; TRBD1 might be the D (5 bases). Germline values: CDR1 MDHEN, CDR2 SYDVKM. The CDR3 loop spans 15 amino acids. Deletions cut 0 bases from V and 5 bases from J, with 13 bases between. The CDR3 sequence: CASSLWRTRGTEAFF. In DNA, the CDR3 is TGTGCCAGCAGTTTATGGAGAACCCGGGGGACTGAAGCTTTCTTT.

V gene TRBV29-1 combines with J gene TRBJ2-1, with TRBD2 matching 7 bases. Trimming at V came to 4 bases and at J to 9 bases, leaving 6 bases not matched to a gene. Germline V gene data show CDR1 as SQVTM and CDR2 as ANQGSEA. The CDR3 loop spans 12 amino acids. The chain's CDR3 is CSVGDYRGEQFF. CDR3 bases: TGCAGCGTTGGGGACTATCGCGGTGAGCAGTTCTTC.

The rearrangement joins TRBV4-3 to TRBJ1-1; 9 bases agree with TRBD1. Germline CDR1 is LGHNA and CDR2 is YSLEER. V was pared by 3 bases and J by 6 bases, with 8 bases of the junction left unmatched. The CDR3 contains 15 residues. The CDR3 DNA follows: TGCGCCAGCAGCCAGGTGGGACAGGGATCGGCTGAAGCTTTCTTT. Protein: CASSQVGQGSAEAFF.

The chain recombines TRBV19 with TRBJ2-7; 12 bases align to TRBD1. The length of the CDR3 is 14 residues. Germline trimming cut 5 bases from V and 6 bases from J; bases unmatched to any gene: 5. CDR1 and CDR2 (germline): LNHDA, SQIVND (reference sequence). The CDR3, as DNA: TGTGCCAGTAGTGCCGGGACAGGGGGCTTCGAGCAGTACTTC. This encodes CASSAGTGGFEQYF.

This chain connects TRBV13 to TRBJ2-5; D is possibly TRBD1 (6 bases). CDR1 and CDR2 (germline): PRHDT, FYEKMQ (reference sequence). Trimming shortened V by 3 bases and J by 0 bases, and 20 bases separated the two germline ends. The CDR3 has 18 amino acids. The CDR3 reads CASSFWGPGGPYQETQYF. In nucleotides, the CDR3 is TGTGCCAGCAGCTTTTGGGGGCCAGGCGGGCCGTACCAAGAGACCCAGTACTTC.

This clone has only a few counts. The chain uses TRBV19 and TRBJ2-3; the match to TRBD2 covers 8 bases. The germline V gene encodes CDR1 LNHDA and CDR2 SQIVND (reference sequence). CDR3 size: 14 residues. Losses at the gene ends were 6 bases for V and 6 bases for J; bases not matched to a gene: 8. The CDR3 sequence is CASRTSGSSDTQYF. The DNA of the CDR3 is TGTGCCAGTAGAACAAGCGGGAGTAGCGATACGCAGTATTTT. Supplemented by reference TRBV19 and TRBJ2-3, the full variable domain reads DGGITQSPKYLFRKEGQNVTLSCEQNLNHDAMYWYRQDPGQGLRLIYYSQIVNDFQKGDIAEGYSVSREKKESFPLTVTSAQKNPTAFYLCASRTSGSSDTQYFGPGTRLTVL.

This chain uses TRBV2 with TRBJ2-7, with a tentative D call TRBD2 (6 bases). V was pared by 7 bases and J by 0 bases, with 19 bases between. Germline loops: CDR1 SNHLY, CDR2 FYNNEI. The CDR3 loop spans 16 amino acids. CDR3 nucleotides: TGTGCCAGCAAGGCGACTAGGACCGCGAGCTCCTACGAGCAGTACTTC. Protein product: CASKATRTASSYEQYF.

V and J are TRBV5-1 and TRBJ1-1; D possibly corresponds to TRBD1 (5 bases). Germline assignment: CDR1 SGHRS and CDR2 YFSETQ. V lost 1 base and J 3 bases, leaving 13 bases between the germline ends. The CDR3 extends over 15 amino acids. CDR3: CASSLSAGRDTEAFF. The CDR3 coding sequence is TGCGCCAGCAGCTTGTCAGCAGGGAGGGACACTGAAGCTTTCTTT.